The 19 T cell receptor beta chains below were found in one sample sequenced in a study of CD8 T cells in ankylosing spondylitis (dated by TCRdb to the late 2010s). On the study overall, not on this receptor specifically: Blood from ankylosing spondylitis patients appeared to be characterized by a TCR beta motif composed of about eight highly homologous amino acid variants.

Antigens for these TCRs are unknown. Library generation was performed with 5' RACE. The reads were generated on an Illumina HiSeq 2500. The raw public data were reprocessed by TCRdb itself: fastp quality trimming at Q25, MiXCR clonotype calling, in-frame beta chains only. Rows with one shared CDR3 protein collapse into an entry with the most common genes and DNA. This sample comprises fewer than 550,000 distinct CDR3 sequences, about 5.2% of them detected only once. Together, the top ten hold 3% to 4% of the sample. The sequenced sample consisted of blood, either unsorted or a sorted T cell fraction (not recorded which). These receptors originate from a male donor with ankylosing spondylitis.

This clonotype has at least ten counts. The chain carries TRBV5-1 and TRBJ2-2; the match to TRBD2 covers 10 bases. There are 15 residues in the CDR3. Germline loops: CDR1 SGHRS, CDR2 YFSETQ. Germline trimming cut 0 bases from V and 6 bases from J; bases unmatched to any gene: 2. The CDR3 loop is CASSLALAGAGELFF. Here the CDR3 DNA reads TGCGCCAGCAGCTTGGCGCTAGCGGGAGCCGGGGAGCTGTTTTTT.

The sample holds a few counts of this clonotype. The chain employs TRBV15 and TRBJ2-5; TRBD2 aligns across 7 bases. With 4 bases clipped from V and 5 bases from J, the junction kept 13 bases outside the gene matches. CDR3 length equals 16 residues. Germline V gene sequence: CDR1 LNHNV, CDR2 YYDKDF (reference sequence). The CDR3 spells CATSTRGGAGGETQYF. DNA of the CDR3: TGTGCCACCAGCACTAGGGGAGGGGCCGGAGGGGAGACCCAGTACTTC.

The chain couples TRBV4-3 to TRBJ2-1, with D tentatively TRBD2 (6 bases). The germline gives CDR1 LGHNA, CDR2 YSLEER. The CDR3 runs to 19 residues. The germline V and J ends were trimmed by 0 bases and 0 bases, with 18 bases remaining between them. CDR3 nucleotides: TGCGCCAGCAGCCAAGATGGAGGGCTGGCCGGGGGCTCCTACAATGAGCAGTTCTTC. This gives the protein CASSQDGGLAGGSYNEQFF.

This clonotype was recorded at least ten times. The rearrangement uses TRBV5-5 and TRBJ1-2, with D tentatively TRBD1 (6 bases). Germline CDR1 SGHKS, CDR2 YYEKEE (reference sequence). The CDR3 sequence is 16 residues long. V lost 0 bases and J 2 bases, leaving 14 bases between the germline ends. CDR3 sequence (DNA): TGTGCCAGCAGCTTGGAATGGGGGCGGAGGAACTATGGCTACACCTTC. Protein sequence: CASSLEWGRRNYGYTF. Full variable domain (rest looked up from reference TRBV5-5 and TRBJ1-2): DAGVTQSPTHLIKTRGQQVTLRCSPISGHKSVSWYQQVLGQGPQFIFQYYEKEERGRGNFPDRFSARQFPNYSSELNVNALLLGDSALYLCASSLEWGRRNYGYTFGSGTRLTVV.

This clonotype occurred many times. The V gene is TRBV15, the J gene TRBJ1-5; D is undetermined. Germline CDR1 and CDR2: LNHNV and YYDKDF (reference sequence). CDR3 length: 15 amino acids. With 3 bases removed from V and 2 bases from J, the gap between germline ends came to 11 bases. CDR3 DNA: TGTGCCACCAGCAGCGGAGTGGGCGGCAATCAGCCCCAGCATTTT. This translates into CATSSGVGGNQPQHF.

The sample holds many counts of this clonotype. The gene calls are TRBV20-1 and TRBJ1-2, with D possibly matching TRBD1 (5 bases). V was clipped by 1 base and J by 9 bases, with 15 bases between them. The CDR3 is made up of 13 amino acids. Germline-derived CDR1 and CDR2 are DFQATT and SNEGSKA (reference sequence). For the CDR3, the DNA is TGCAGTGCTAGAGGGGGGTCCGGGATCAGCTACACCTTC. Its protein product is CSARGGSGISYTF.

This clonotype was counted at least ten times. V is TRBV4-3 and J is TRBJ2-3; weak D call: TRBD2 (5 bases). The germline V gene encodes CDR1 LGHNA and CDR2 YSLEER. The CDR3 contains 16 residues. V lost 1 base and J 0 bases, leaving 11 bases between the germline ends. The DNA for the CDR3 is TGCGCCAGCAGCCAAGGGACGGGAAGAAGCACAGATACGCAGTATTTT. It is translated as CASSQGTGRSTDTQYF.

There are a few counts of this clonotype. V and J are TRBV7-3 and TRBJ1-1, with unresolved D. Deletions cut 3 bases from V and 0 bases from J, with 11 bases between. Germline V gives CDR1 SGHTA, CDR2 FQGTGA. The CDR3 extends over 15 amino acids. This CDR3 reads CASSFPVGLNTEAFF. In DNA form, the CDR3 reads TGTGCCAGCAGCTTCCCCGTGGGGTTGAACACTGAAGCTTTCTTT.

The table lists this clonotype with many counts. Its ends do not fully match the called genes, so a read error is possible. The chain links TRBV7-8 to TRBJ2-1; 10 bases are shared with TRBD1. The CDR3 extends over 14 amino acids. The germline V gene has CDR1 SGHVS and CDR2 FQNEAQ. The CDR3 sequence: CASSLEMAGTGVCF. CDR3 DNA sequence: TGTGCCAGCAGCTTGGAGATGGCCGGGACAGGGGTTTGTTTC.

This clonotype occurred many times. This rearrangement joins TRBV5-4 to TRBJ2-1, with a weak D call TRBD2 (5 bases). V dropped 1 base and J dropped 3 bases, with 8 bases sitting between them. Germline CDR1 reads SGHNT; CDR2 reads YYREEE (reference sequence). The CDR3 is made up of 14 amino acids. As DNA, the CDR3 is TGTGCCAGCAGCTTGCAGCGGCGCTACAATGAGCAGTTCTTC. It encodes CASSLQRRYNEQFF.

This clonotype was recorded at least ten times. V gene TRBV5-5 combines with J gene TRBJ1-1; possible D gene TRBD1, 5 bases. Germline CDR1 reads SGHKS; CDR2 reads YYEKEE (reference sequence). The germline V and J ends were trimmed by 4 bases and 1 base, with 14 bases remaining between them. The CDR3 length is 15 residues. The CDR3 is CASSRFGTQNTEAFF. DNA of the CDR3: TGTGCCAGCAGCAGATTCGGGACCCAGAACACTGAAGCTTTCTTT.

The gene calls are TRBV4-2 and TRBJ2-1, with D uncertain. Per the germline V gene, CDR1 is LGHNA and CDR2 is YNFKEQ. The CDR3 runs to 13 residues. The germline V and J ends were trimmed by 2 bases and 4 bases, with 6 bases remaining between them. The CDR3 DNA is TGTGCCAGCAGCCAAACGGTTTACAATGAGCAGTTCTTC. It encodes CASSQTVYNEQFF.

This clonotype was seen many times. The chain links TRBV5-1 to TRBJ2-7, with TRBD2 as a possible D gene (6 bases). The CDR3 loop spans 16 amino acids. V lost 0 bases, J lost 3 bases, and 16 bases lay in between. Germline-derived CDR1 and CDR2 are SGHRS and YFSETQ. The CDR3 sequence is CASSLAVSSVSYEQYF. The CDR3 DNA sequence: TGCGCCAGCAGCTTGGCGGTGTCTAGCGTGAGCTACGAGCAGTACTTC.

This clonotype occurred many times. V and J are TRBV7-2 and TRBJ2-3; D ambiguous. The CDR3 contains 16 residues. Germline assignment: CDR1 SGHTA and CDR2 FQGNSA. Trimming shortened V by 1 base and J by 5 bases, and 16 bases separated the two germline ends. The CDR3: CASSLDRLRRRDTQYF. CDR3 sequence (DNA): TGTGCCAGCAGCTTAGATCGGCTTCGGCGCCGAGATACGCAGTATTTT. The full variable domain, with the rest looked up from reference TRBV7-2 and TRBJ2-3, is GAGVSQSPSNKVTEKGKDVELRCDPISGHTALYWYRQSLGQGLEFLIYFQGNSAPDKSGLPSDRFSAERTGGSVSTLTIQRTQQEDSAVYLCASSLDRLRRRDTQYFGPGTRLTVL.

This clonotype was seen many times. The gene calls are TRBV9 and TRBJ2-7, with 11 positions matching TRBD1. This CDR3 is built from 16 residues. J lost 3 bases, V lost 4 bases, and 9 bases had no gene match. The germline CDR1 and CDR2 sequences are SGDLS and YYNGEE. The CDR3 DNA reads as TGTGCCAGCAGCCCCCCCAGGACAGGGGGCGACTACGAGCAGTACTTC. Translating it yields CASSPPRTGGDYEQYF.

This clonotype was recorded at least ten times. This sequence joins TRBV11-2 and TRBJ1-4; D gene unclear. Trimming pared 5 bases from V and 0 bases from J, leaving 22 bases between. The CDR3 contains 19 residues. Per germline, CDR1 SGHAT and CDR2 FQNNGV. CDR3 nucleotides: TGTGCCAGCAGCCGTATCACTCCGGGATGGATGGCAACTAATGAAAAACTGTTTTTT. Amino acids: CASSRITPGWMATNEKLFF.

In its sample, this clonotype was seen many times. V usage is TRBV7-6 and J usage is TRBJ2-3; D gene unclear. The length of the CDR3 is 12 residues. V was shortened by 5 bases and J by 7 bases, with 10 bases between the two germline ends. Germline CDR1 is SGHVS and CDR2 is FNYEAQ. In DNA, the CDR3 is TGTGCCAGCAGCCCCTCCTGGAATACGCAGTATTTT. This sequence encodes CASSPSWNTQYF.

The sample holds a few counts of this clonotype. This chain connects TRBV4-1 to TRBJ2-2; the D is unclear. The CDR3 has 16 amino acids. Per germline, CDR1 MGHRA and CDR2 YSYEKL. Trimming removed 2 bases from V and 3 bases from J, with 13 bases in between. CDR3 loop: CASSQPRRTYTGELFF. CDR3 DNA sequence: TGCGCCAGCAGCCAACCACGGAGAACGTACACCGGGGAGCTGTTTTTT.

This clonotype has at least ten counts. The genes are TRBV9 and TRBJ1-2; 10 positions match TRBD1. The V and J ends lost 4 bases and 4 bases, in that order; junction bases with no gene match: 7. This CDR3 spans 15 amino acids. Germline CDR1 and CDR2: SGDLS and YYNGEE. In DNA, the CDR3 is TGTGCCAGCAGCACCGACAGGGGGCTTGTCTATGGCTACACCTTC. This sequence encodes CASSTDRGLVYGYTF.